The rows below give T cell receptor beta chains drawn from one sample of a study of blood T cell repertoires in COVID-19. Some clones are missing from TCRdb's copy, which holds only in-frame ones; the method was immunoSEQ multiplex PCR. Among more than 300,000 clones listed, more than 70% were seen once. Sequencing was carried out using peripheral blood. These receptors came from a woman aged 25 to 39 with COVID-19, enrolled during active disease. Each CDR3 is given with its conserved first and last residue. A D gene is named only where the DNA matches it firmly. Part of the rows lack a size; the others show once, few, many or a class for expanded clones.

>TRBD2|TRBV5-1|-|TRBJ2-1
TGCGCCAGCAGCTTAATTACCGGACTAGTTTACAATGAGCAGTTCTTC
CASSLITGLVYNEQFF
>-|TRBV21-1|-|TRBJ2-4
TGTGCCAGCAGCAAAGTGCCTAGCGGGATTGCCAAAAACATTCAGTACTTC
CASSKVPSGIAKNIQYF
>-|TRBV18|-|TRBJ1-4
TGTGCCAGCTCACCGCAGGGCTCCCCTAATGAAAAACTGTTTTTT
CASSPQGSPNEKLFF
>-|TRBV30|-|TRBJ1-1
TGTGCCTGGAGTGTATTGGCAGAAGCTTTCTTT
CAWSVLAEAFF
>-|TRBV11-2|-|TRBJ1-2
TGTGCCAGCAGCTTAAACAGGGAGATCGGGGGCTACACCTTC
CASSLNREIGGYTF
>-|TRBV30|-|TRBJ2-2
TGTGCCTGGAGTCCGCTTCTATCCGGGGAGCTGTTTTTT
CAWSPLLSGELFF
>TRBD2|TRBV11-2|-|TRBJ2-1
TGTGCCAGCAGTTACAGCGCCGGTCTAGCGGTTTACAATGAGCAGTTCTTC
CASSYSAGLAVYNEQFF
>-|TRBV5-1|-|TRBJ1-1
TGCGCCAGCAGCACAGGGAACACTGAAGCTTTCTTT
CASSTGNTEAFF
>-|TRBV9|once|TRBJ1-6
TGTGCCAGCAGCGTATCTCCTAATAATTCACCCCTCCACTTT
CASSVSPNNSPLHF
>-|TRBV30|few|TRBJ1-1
TGTGCCTGGGGGGGGTGGACCCCGGGGACTGAAGCTTTCTTT
CAWGGWTPGTEAFF
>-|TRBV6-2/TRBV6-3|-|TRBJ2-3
TGTGCCAGCAGTTACGGCGGGACGCAGTATTTT
CASSYGGTQYF
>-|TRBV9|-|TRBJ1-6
TGTGCCAGCAGCGTTGGGGGGGTTTCACCCCTCCACTTT
CASSVGGVSPLHF
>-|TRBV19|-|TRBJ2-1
TGTGCCAGTACAGGGCCCAATGAGCAGTTCTTC
CASTGPNEQFF
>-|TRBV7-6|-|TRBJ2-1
TGTGCCAGCAGCGGGACTCTGAGCTCCTACAATGAGCAGTTCTTC
CASSGTLSSYNEQFF
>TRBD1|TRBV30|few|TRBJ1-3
TGTGCCTGGAGTACAGGGGGATCTGGAAACACCATATATTTT
CAWSTGGSGNTIYF